The clone carrying this T cell receptor (beta chain) was seen a few times. The antigen is undetermined. Trimming removed 7 bases from V and 4 bases from J; junction bases left unmatched: 8. The CDR3 is 15 amino acids. The germline gives CDR1 MNHNS, CDR2 SASEGT. The source of the sample is a study of cytomegalovirus exposure and HLA in healthy donors. Study summary: A data release that came early held 75 million to 85 million unique TCRs from HLA-typed donors.

Points from the study as a whole: Available immune exposure information covered CMV serostatus only.

PCR used 60 Vbeta primers and 13 Jbeta primers. Per the original methods: The authors later counted around 80 million unique TCR beta chains, approximately 10 million of them shared. Generated by immunoSEQ multiplex PCR, the TCRdb table keeps only in-frame clones and is missing some. From that table come the V and J calls and clone size; the DNA was used to work out D and trimming. The sample records some 84,000 clones, roughly 64% being singletons. The specimen sequenced was PBMCs. The chain has TRBV6-1 and TRBJ2-1; 9 bases agree with TRBD2. This TCR was sampled from a woman between 40 and 50 years old in good health and CMV-seropositive. CDR3 nucleotides: TGTGCCAGCACGGAGCGGGAGGTAGGGTACAATGAGCAGTTCTTC. This gives the protein CASTEREVGYNEQFF.